The TCR beta chain under discussion was sequenced for a study of Ad26.COV2.S vaccination and SARS-CoV-2 variants. The wider study: This donor came from the COV1001 trial of Ad26.COV2.S. Donor got 5x10^10 or 1x10^11 viral particles of Ad26.COV2.S. Findings and limits, study-wide: Placebo recipients showed lower spike-specific TCR breadth than vaccinees.

Using immunoSEQ multiplex PCR, the repertoire was profiled, and TCRdb retains in-frame clones only, with some absent. In the table there are about 440,000 clones, around 88% of which are singletons. This clone occurred many times. The antigen is unknown. The treatment here: 19 received Ad26.COV2.S at low or high dose, single or two shots; 5 received placebo; per-sample allocation not given. Following the first vaccine or placebo injection, samples were taken on day 63. This CDR3 is built from 13 residues. The germline CDR1 and CDR2 sequences are KGHDR and SFDVKD. Trimming took 10 bases from V and 5 from J, leaving 15 bases between them.

The V call is TRBV24-1, the J call TRBJ2-3, with D possibly matching TRBD2 (5 bases). The source of this sequence is a person between 18 and 65 years old who received the Ad26.COV2.S COVID-19 vaccine or a placebo. The input for sequencing was peripheral blood, taken in a trial of Ad26.COV2.S vaccine versus placebo. In nucleotides, the CDR3 is TGTGCCACATCCCGGGATCAAGTAGATACGCAGTATTTT. Translated, it gives CATSRDQVDTQYF.